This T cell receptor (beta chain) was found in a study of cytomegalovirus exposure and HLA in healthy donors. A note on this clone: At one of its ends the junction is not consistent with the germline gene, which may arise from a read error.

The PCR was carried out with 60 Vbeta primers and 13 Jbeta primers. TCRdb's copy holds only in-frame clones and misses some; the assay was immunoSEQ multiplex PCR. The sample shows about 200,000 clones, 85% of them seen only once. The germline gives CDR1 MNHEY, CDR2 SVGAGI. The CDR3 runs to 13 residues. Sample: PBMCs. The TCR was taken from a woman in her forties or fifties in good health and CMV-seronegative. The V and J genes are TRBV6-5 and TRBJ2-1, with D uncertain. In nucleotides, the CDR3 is TGTGCCAGCAGTTATTGGTCGGTCAATGCGCAGTTCTTC. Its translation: CASSYWSVNAQFF.